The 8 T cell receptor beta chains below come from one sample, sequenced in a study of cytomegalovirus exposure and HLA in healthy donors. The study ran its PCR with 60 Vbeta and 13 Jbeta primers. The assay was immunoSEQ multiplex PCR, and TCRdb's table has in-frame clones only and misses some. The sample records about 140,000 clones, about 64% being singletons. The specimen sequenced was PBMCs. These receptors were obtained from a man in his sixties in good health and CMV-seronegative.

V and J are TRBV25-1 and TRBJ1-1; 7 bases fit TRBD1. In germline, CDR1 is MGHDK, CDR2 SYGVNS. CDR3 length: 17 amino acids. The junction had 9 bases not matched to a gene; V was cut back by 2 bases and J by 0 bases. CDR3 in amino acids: CASSEPPYRGMNTEAFF. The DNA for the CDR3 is TGTGCCAGCAGTGAACCTCCTTACAGGGGCATGAACACTGAAGCTTTCTTT.

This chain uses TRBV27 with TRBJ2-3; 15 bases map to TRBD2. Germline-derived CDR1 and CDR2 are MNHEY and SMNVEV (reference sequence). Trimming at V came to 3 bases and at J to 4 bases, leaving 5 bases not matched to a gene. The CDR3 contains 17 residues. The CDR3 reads CASSFAGLAGGADTQYF. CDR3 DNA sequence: TGTGCCAGCAGTTTCGCGGGACTAGCGGGAGGCGCAGATACGCAGTATTTT.

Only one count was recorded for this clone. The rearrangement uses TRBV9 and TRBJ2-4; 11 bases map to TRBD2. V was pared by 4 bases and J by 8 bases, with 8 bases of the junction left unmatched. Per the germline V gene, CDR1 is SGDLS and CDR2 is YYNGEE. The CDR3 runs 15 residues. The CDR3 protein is CASSSLAGDGDIQYF. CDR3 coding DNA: TGTGCCAGCAGCTCACTAGCGGGAGACGGCGACATTCAGTACTTC. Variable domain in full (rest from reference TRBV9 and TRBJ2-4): DSGVTQTPKHLITATGQRVTLRCSPRSGDLSVYWYQQSLDQGLQFLIQYYNGEERAKGNILERFSAQQFPDLHSELNLSSLELGDSALYFCASSSLAGDGDIQYFGAGTRLSVL.

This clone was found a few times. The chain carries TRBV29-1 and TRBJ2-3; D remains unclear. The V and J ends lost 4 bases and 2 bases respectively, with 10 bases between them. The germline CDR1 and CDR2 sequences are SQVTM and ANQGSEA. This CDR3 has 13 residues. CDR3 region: CSVVQDNTDTQYF. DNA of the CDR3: TGCAGCGTTGTTCAGGATAACACAGATACGCAGTATTTT.

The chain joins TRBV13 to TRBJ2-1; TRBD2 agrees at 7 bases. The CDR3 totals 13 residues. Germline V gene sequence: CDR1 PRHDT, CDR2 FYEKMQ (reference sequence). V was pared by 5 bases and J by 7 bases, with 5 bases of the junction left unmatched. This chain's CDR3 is CASSAWGGNEQFF. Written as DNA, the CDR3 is TGTGCCAGCAGCGCGTGGGGGGGAAATGAGCAGTTCTTC.

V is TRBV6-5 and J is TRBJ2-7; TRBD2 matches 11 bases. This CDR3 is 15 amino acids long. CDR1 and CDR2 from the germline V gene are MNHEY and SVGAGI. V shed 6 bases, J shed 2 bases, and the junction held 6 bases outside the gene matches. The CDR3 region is CASRTRLAGTYEQYF. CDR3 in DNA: TGTGCCAGCAGAACGAGACTAGCGGGGACCTACGAGCAGTACTTC.

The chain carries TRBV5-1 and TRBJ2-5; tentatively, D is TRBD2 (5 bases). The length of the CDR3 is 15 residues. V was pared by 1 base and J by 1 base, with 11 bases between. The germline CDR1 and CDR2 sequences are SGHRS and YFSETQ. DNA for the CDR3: TGCGCCAGCAGCTTGAGAGCGGAGGTCCAAGAGACCCAGTACTTC. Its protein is CASSLRAEVQETQYF.

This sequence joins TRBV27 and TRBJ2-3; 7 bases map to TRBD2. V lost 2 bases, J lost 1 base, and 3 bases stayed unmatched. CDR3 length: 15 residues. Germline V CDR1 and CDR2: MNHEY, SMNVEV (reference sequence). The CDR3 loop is CASSLTAGGTDTQYF. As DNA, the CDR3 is TGTGCCAGCAGTTTAACGGCGGGAGGCACAGATACGCAGTATTTT.